The present entry profiles one TCR beta chain with its context. The sample originates from a study of beta chain features in type 1 diabetes. Since all of the isolated RNA was reverse transcribed, expressed TCRB transcripts were what got sequenced. Only in-frame clones appear in the TCRdb table, and some are missing; sequencing was by immunoSEQ multiplex PCR. Of about 900,000 clones in the sample, 15% to 20% were seen once. V was pared by 5 bases and J by 5 bases, with 7 bases of the junction left unmatched. The CDR3 spans 15 residues. Germline lookup yields CDR1 MDHEN and CDR2 SYDVKM. The receptor's source is a woman between 18 and 29 years old in good health. Sample: naive CD4+ T cells from blood. The chain recombines TRBV28 with TRBJ1-1; 11 positions match TRBD1. CDR3 protein: CASSPPGQGATEAFF. The CDR3 bases are TGTGCCAGCAGTCCTCCCGGACAGGGGGCAACTGAAGCTTTCTTT.